A selection of T cell receptor beta chains follows, all from one sample in a study of T cells in Graves' hyperthyroidism and ophthalmopathy. TCRdb processed the multiplex PCR reads anew with MiXCR; each CDR3 protein has one entry. Here the sample spans around 260,000 distinct CDR3 sequences, about 25% being singletons. Input material: blood. These receptors came from a man aged 40-49 years with Graves' hyperthyroidism that later progressed to Graves' ophthalmopathy. Both conserved end residues are part of each CDR3. The D gene is left open where the match is weak. Expanded clones are given a class, and other clones once, few, many or no size at all.

TRBV4-1	TRBJ2-7	TRBD2	many	CASSQVTSGSYEQYF	TGCGCCAGCAGCCAAGTTACTAGCGGGAGCTACGAGCAGTACTTC
TRBV28	TRBJ2-7	TRBD1	.	CASRPTDRAHEQYF	TGTGCCAGCAGGCCTACTGACAGGGCCCACGAGCAGTACTTC
TRBV6-5	TRBJ1-2	.	many	CASSSGVGYRTGYTF	TGTGCCAGCAGTTCGGGGGTTGGTTACAGGACGGGCTACACCTTC
TRBV7-8	TRBJ2-2	TRBD1	once	CASSFHRDRGSGELFF	TGTGCCAGCAGCTTTCACCGGGACAGGGGATCCGGGGAGCTGTTTTTT
TRBV28	TRBJ2-7	TRBD2	many	CASRTSGRLYEQYF	TGTGCCAGCAGAACTAGCGGGAGGTTATACGAGCAGTACTTC
TRBV6-5	TRBJ2-6	.	many	CASSPPGGRFSGSGANVLTF	TGTGCCAGCAGTCCCCCCGGGGGGCGGTTTAGTGGCTCTGGGGCCAACGTCCTGACTTTC
TRBV7-3	TRBJ2-5	TRBD1	many	CASSQGAGETQYF	TGTGCCAGCAGCCAGGGGGCCGGGGAGACCCAGTACTTC
TRBV20-1	TRBJ1-1	.	many	CSARDWQSNTEAFF	TGCAGTGCTAGAGATTGGCAGTCGAACACTGAAGCTTTCTTT
TRBV28	TRBJ1-2	.	.	CASSLDRSHYGYTF	TGTGCCAGCAGTTTAGATCGTTCCCACTATGGCTACACCTTC
TRBV12-3/TRBV12-4	TRBJ2-7	TRBD1	many	CASSSPGGNEQYF	TGTGCCAGCAGTTCACCAGGGGGAAACGAGCAGTACTTC
TRBV12-3/TRBV12-4	TRBJ2-7	TRBD2	.	CASGLAPLYEQYF	TGTGCCAGCGGACTAGCCCCCCTCTACGAGCAGTACTTC
TRBV14	TRBJ1-1	.	many	CASSQDSRLLLINTEAFF	TGTGCCAGCAGCCAAGATTCACGGCTCCTTCTTATCAACACTGAAGCTTTCTTT
TRBV6-5	TRBJ2-7	TRBD2	.	CASSYGREGEQYF	TGTGCCAGCAGTTATGGTAGGGAGGGCGAGCAGTACTTC
TRBV14	TRBJ1-1	.	.	CASSWAANTEAFF	TGTGCCAGCAGCTGGGCAGCGAACACTGAAGCTTTCTTT
TRBV6-2/TRBV6-3	TRBJ2-5	.	many	CASSYSSGYETQYF	TGTGCCAGCAGTTACTCTTCGGGGTATGAGACCCAGTACTTC
TRBV27	TRBJ1-6	.	.	CASSLSTASPLHF	TGTGCCAGCAGTTTAAGCACAGCTTCACCCCTCCACTTT
TRBV28	TRBJ1-3	.	many	CASSWGGQAGNTIYF	TGTGCCAGCAGTTGGGGGGGGCAAGCTGGAAACACCATATATTTT
TRBV6-2/TRBV6-3	TRBJ2-5	.	few	CASLTGPQETQYF	TGTGCCAGCCTGACGGGACCCCAAGAGACCCAGTACTTC
TRBV2	TRBJ2-2	TRBD2	many	CASRDQSGRNTGELFF	TGTGCCAGCAGGGACCAGAGCGGGAGAAACACCGGGGAGCTGTTTTTT
TRBV4-1	TRBJ2-7	.	.	CASSQVQHRMQSSYEQYF	TGCGCCAGCAGCCAAGTCCAACATAGAATGCAAAGCTCCTACGAGCAGTACTTC
TRBV20-1	TRBJ1-2	.	many	CSARPGDLNYGYTF	TGCAGTGCGAGACCAGGCGACCTTAACTATGGCTACACCTTC
TRBV20-1	TRBJ1-1	.	many	CSAGVPGEAFF	TGCAGTGCTGGGGTACCGGGTGAAGCTTTCTTT
TRBV2	TRBJ1-1	TRBD1	many	CASSRQGARTEAFF	TGTGCCAGCAGCAGACAGGGGGCGAGGACTGAAGCTTTCTTT
TRBV10-3	TRBJ2-2	.	.	CAIKNRESDGELFF	TGTGCCATCAAAAACAGGGAATCGGACGGGGAGCTGTTTTTT
TRBV5-8	TRBJ2-5	.	many	CASSTSPGAETQYF	TGTGCCAGCAGCACATCCCCGGGGGCAGAGACCCAGTACTTC
TRBV28	TRBJ2-5	.	.	CASSSIPREETQYF	TGTGCCAGCAGTTCCATTCCACGGGAAGAGACCCAGTACTTC
TRBV6-1	TRBJ2-7	.	many	CASNYEQYF	TGTGCCAGCAACTACGAGCAGTACTTC
TRBV7-2	TRBJ2-7	.	.	CASRGASFPSPNF	TGTGCCAGTAGAGGGGCCAGCTTTCCGAGTCCGAACTTC
TRBV2	TRBJ2-2	.	many	CASSGDTGELFF	TGTGCCAGCTCGGGGGACACCGGGGAGCTGTTTTTT
TRBV12-3/TRBV12-4	TRBJ2-5	TRBD2	many	CASRASGRGQETQYF	TGTGCCAGCAGGGCTAGCGGGAGGGGTCAAGAGACCCAGTACTTC
TRBV6-5	TRBJ1-2	TRBD1	few	CASSYPGQVIYGYTF	TGTGCCAGCAGTTACCCGGGACAGGTGATCTATGGCTACACCTTC
TRBV27	TRBJ1-5	TRBD1	.	CASSPVQGIRQPQHF	TGTGCCAGCAGTCCAGTACAGGGGATACGCCAGCCCCAGCATTTT
TRBV10-1	TRBJ2-2	TRBD1	many	CASSESGGQTTGELFF	TGCGCCAGCAGTGAGTCTGGGGGACAGACGACCGGGGAGCTGTTTTTT
TRBV12-3/TRBV12-4	TRBJ2-7	.	many	CASAVTLVPPYEQYF	TGTGCCAGCGCGGTTACCCTCGTGCCCCCCTACGAGCAGTACTTC
TRBV30	TRBJ1-6	.	many	CAWSVPNSPLHF	TGTGCCTGGAGTGTACCGAATTCACCCCTCCACTTT
TRBV20-1	TRBJ2-7	.	.	CSANDRSLSYEQYF	TGCAGTGCAAATGACAGGTCTCTCTCCTACGAGCAGTACTTC